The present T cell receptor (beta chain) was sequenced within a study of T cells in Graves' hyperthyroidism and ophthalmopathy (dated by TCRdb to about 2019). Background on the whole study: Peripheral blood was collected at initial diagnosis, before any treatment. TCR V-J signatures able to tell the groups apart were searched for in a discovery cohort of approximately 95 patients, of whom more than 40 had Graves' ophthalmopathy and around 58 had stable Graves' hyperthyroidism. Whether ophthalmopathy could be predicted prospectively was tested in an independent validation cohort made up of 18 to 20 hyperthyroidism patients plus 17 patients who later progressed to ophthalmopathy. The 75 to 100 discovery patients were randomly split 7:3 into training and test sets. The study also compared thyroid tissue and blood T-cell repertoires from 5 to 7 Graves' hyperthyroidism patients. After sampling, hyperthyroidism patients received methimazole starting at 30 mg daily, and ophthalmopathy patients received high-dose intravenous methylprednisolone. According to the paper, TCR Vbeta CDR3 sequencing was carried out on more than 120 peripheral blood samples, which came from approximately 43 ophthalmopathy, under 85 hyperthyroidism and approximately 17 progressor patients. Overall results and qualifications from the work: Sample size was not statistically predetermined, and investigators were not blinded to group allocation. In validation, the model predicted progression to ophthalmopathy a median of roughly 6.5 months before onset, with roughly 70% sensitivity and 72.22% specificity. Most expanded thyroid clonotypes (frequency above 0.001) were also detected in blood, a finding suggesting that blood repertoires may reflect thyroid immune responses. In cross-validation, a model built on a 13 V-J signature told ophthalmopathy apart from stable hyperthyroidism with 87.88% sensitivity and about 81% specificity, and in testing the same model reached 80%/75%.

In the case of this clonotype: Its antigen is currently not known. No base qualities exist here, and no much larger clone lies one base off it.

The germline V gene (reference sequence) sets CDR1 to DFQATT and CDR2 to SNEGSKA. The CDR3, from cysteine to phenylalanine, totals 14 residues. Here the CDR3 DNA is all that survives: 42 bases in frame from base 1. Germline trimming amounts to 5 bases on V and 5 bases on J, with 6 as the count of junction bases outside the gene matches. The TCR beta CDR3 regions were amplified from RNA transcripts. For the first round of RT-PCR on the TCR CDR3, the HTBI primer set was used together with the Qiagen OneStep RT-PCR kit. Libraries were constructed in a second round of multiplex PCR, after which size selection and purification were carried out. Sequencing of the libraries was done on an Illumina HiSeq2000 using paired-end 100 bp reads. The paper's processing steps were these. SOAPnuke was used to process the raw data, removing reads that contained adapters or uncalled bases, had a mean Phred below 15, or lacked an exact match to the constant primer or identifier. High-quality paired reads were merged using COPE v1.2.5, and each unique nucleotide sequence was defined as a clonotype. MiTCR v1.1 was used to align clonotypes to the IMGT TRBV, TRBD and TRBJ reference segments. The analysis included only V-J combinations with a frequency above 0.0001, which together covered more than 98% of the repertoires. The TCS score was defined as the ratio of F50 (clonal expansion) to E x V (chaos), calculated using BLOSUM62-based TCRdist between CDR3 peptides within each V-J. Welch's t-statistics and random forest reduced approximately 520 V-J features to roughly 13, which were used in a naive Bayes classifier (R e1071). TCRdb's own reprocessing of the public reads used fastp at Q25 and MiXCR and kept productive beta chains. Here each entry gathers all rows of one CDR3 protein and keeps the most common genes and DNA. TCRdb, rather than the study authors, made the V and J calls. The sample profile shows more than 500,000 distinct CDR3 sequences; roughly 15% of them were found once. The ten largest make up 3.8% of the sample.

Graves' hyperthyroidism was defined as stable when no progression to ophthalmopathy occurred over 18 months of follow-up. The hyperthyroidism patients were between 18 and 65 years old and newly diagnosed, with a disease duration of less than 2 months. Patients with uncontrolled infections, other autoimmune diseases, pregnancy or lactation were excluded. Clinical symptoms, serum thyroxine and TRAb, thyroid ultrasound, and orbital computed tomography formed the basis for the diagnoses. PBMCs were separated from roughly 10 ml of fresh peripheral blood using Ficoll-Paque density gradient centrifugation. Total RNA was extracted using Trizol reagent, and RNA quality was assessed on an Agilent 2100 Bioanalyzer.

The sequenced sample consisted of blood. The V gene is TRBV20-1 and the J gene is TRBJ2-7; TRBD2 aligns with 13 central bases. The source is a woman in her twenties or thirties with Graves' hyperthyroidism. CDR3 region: CSAVPGLAGNEQYF. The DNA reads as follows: TGCAGTGCTGTGCCGGGACTAGCGGGAAACGAGCAGTACTTC.